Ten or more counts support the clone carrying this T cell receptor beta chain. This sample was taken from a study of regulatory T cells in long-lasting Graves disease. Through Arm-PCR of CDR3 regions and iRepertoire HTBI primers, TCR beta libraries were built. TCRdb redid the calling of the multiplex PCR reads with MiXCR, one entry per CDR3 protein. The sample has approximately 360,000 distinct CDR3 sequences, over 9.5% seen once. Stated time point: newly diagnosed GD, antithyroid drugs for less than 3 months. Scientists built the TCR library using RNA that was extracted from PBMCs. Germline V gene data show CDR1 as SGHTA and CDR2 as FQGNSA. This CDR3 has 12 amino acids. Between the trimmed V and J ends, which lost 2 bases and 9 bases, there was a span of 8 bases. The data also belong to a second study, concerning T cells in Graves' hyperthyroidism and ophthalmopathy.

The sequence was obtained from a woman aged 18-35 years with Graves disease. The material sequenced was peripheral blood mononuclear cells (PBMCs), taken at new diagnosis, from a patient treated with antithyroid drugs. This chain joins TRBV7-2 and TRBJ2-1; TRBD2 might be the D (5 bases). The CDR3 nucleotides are TGTGCCAGCAGCTTAAGGAGCGGTGAGCAGTTCTTC. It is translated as CASSLRSGEQFF.